This T cell receptor beta chain is drawn from a study of blood T cell repertoires in COVID-19. About the research overall: Acute and convalescent COVID-19 specimens originated in the United States, Italy and Spain. The analysed material was cDNA or gDNA that came from T cells, B-cell-depleted T cells, or PBMCs.

Under the authors' procedure: Counts of nucleated cells, estimated from reference gene primer amplification, were obtained. Measured with immunoSEQ multiplex PCR; TCRdb has only the in-frame clones, and not every one. D and trimming come from the DNA, and the V and J calls and clone size come from that table. This table has some 45,000 clones, 88% appearing once. Looked up from germline, CDR1 is SGHNT and CDR2 is YYREEE (reference sequence). The ends lost 2 bases at V and 4 bases at J; junction bases unmatched: 12. The CDR3 loop spans 17 amino acids. The clonotype originates from a human donor in a cohort sampled during active COVID-19. Sample: peripheral blood. The J gene is TRBJ2-1, the V gene TRBV5-4, with 7 bases matching TRBD2. The CDR3 is CASSFQTSPLGYNEQFF. The CDR3 nucleotides read TGTGCCAGCAGCTTCCAGACTAGCCCGCTGGGATACAATGAGCAGTTCTTC.